This TCR beta chain was identified in a study of T cell repertoires in cytomegalovirus infection. About the research overall: Signatures in public TCR beta sequences pointed to both CMV infection and matching HLA type. Study findings and constraints: Based on cumulative public TCR beta family frequency, carriers of CMV plus the relevant HLA were identified. Dominant in the ex vivo response were TCR beta clonotypes restricted by HLA-C and specific for CMV.

This clonotype was detected many times. No antigen is known for it. Germline CDR1 and CDR2: MNHNS and SASEGT. This CDR3 region has 15 residues. V dropped 7 bases and J dropped 6 bases, with 22 bases sitting between them. TCRdb used MiXCR to reprocess the reads, holding one entry per CDR3 protein. The table includes approximately 160,000 distinct CDR3 sequences, roughly 17% detected once. The clonotype was recovered from a human donor in good health (CMV status not recorded). Some clones in this sample may be carry-over from other donors' samples. Sequences were obtained from CD8+ T cells from PBMCs. This rearrangement joins TRBV6-1 to TRBJ2-7, with D maybe TRBD1 (7 bases). CDR3 nucleotides: TGTGCCAGCATCCGATTCCCCGACAGGGAGGCCGAGCAGTACTTC. It codes for CASIRFPDREAEQYF.